The 29 T cell receptor beta chains listed next were all sequenced from one sample in a study of Graves' ophthalmopathy and Graves' hyperthyroidism. Amplifying from RNA transcripts, the study obtained TCR beta CDR3 regions. HTBI primers were used in a first-round RT-PCR, which preceded a second-round multiplex PCR. TCRdb reprocessed the multiplex PCR reads with MiXCR, giving one entry per CDR3 protein. The top ten hold around 4% of the sample, which has approximately 540,000 distinct CDR3 sequences, 35% to 45% seen once. Sequencing was done on a sample of peripheral blood or thyroid tissue (not recorded which). These receptors were obtained from an adult man with Graves' hyperthyroidism.

This sequence joins TRBV4-1 and TRBJ1-2; tentatively, D is TRBD1 (5 bases). The CDR3 sequence is 16 residues long. Germline values: CDR1 MGHRA, CDR2 YSYEKL. The ends were cut back, 1 base at V and 4 bases at J, with 16 bases in the middle. The CDR3 DNA reads as TGCGCCAGCAGCCAAGTCGGTAGAAGGGGCGCCTATGGCTACACCTTC. This encodes CASSQVGRRGAYGYTF.

This clonotype has just one count. This CDR3 reads CATSRLRDRKNIQYF. The CDR3 DNA follows: TGTGCCACCAGCAGACTCCGGGACAGAAAAAACATTCAGTACTTC. V gene TRBV15 combines with J gene TRBJ2-4; 7 positions match TRBD1. CDR1 is LNHNV and CDR2 is YYDKDF in the germline V gene (reference sequence). The V and J ends lost 2 bases and 4 bases, in that order; junction bases with no gene match: 5. The CDR3 length is 15 residues. Looking up the rest from reference TRBV15 and TRBJ2-4 gives the full variable domain: DAMVIQNPRYQVTQFGKPVTLSCSQTLNHNVMYWYQQKSSQAPKLLFHYYDKDFNNEADTPDNFQSRRPNTSFCFLDIRSPGLGDTAMYLCATSRLRDRKNIQYFGAGTRLSVL.

The V call is TRBV6-6, the J call TRBJ2-5; no clear D gene. Germline V gives CDR1 MNHNY, CDR2 SVGAGI (reference sequence). The germline V and J ends were trimmed by 4 bases and 2 bases, with 11 bases remaining between them. CDR3 length equals 14 residues. The CDR3 is CASSLGPTQETQYF. As DNA, the CDR3 is TGTGCCAGCAGTTTGGGCCCAACACAAGAGACCCAGTACTTC.

This chain joins TRBV12-3 or TRBV12-4 and TRBJ2-7, with 7 bases lining up with TRBD1. The CDR3 extends over 15 amino acids. V was pared by 6 bases and J by 1 base, with 9 bases of the junction left unmatched. The CDR3 region has the DNA TGTGCCAGCAGCTTATTCTCGGGACAGTCCTACGAGCAGTACTTC. Translation: CASSLFSGQSYEQYF.

This clonotype showed up many times. The CDR3 reads CASRVLGTSNQPQHF. DNA for the CDR3: TGTGCCAGTAGAGTGTTGGGGACGTCCAATCAGCCCCAGCATTTT. The genes are TRBV19 and TRBJ1-5, with D tentatively TRBD1 (5 bases). The germline V and J ends were trimmed by 6 bases and 3 bases, with 15 bases remaining between them. The CDR3 runs to 15 residues. Germline V gives CDR1 LNHDA, CDR2 SQIVND (reference sequence).

This rearrangement joins TRBV2 to TRBJ2-5, with TRBD2 identical over 10 bases. This CDR3 region has 16 residues. CDR1 SNHLY and CDR2 FYNNEI come from the germline V gene. The V and J ends lost 8 bases and 4 bases, in that order; junction bases with no gene match: 13. The CDR3 sequence is CASSPPTLAGTETQYF. In DNA, the CDR3 is TGTGCCAGCTCACCACCCACACTAGCGGGAACAGAGACCCAGTACTTC. Together with reference TRBV2 and TRBJ2-5, the CDR3 gives the full variable domain: EPEVTQTPSHQVTQMGQEVILRCVPISNHLYFYWYRQILGQKVEFLVSFYNNEISEKSEIFDDQFSVERPDGSNFTLKIRSTKLEDSAMYFCASSPPTLAGTETQYFGPGTRLLVL.

This clonotype was picked up one time. A much more abundant neighbour one base away suggests this may be a read error. The V and J genes are TRBV4-1 and TRBJ1-4; D is unclear. This CDR3 is 16 amino acids long. Looked up from germline, CDR1 is MGHRA and CDR2 is YSYEKL. For the CDR3, the DNA is TGCGCCAGCAGCCAAGATCAGTGGGCAACTAATGGAAAACTGTTTTTT. This sequence encodes CASSQDQWATNGKLFF.

This clonotype was detected ten times or more. This chain connects TRBV7-9 to TRBJ1-1; D call uncertain. The length of the CDR3 is 14 residues. Per the germline V gene, CDR1 is SEHNR and CDR2 is FQNEAQ (reference sequence). Trimming shortened V by 2 bases and J by 4 bases, and 11 bases separated the two germline ends. For the CDR3, the DNA is TGTGCCAGCAGCTTAATAAGTCCGAGCACTGAAGCTTTCTTT. Protein: CASSLISPSTEAFF.

The gene calls are TRBV29-1 and TRBJ2-5; D possibly matches TRBD1 or TRBD2 (5 bases each). This CDR3 is built from 13 residues. Per germline, CDR1 SQVTM and CDR2 ANQGSEA. Trimming removed 7 bases at V and 3 bases at J, with 15 bases between. The CDR3 DNA reads as TGCAGCGGCCAGTACGGGACGAAAGAGACCCAGTACTTC. Its translation: CSGQYGTKETQYF.

The rearrangement uses TRBV20-1 and TRBJ1-3; TRBD1 might be the D (5 bases). V lost 2 bases, J lost 4 bases, and 9 bases lay in between. This CDR3 contains 13 residues. Germline lookup yields CDR1 DFQATT and CDR2 SNEGSKA (reference sequence). The CDR3 DNA sequence: TGCAGTGCTAGATCGCCAGGGGGAAACACCATATATTTT. It specifies CSARSPGGNTIYF.

This clonotype was found many times. The rearrangement links TRBV5-5 to TRBJ1-5, with D uncertain. Trimming took 0 bases from V and 4 from J, leaving 11 bases between them. The CDR3 contains 15 residues. The V gene's germline CDR1 is SGHKS and CDR2 YYEKEE (reference sequence). The CDR3, as DNA: TGTGCCAGCAGCTTGGCAAGCGGCTTAAATCAGCCCCAGCATTTT. This translates into CASSLASGLNQPQHF.

This clonotype was counted ten times or more. The chain recombines TRBV20-1 with TRBJ2-5; 8 nucleotides align to TRBD1. Trimming cost V 1 base and J 5 bases; bases outside gene matches: 6. The germline V gene encodes CDR1 DFQATT and CDR2 SNEGSKA (reference sequence). This CDR3 spans 14 amino acids. CDR3: CSARAGTGSETQYF. The DNA for the CDR3 is TGCAGTGCTAGAGCCGGGACAGGCTCGGAGACCCAGTACTTC.

About this clonotype itself: This may stem from a read error, because a much larger clone lies one nucleotide away. No conserved phenylalanine or tryptophan is present at the end of the CDR3, so a read error is the likely explanation. This chain joins TRBV5-1 and TRBJ1-2; D is unresolved. Germline CDR1 and CDR2: SGHRS and YFSETQ. The CDR3 has 14 residues. CDR3 bases: TGTGCCAGCAGCTTGGCCGGACGGAGCTATGGCTACACCCTC. Translating gives CASSLAGRSYGYTL.

A remark on this clonotype: A much bigger clone sits one base away, suggesting this may be a read error. The CDR3 nucleotides read TGTGCCAGCAGTGAAGCGGAGGTTTCAAGGGGGCAAAGACTGTTTTTT. Protein product: CASSEAEVSRGQRLFF. The chain couples TRBV2 to TRBJ1-4; 7 nucleotides line up with TRBD1. V lost 0 bases and J lost 13; bases outside the gene matches: 14. Germline loops: CDR1 SNHLY, CDR2 FYNNEI. CDR3 size: 16 residues.

V usage is TRBV5-1 and J usage is TRBJ2-2; D is perhaps TRBD1 or TRBD2 (5 bases each). The germline gives CDR1 SGHRS, CDR2 YFSETQ. The CDR3 length is 16 residues. V lost 2 bases and J lost 2, with 13 bases in between. The CDR3 sequence: CASSFPGTDNTGELFF. In DNA form, the CDR3 reads TGCGCCAGCAGCTTCCCCGGGACGGATAACACCGGGGAGCTGTTTTTT.

This clonotype was observed a few times. The rearrangement joins TRBV7-6 to TRBJ2-1; 9 nucleotides match TRBD2. There are 15 residues in the CDR3. Germline values: CDR1 SGHVS, CDR2 FNYEAQ. The ends lost 5 bases at V and 6 bases at J; junction bases unmatched: 8. CDR3 sequence (DNA): TGTGCCAGCAGCCGGGGACTAGCCCTTGTCAATGAGCAGTTCTTC. It codes for CASSRGLALVNEQFF.

This clonotype has at least ten counts. The chain links TRBV20-1 to TRBJ1-2; D is ambiguous. CDR1 and CDR2 (germline): DFQATT, SNEGSKA (reference sequence). The CDR3 is 12 amino acids. Trimming cost V 3 bases and J 5 bases, with 10 bases left between them. This CDR3 is CSASLGSYGYTF. CDR3 coding DNA: TGCAGTGCTAGCTTGGGTAGTTATGGCTACACCTTC.

CDR3 nucleotide sequence: TGTGCCAGCAGCGTTGAGGGCGGGTACTACGAGCAGTACTTC. Its translation is CASSVEGGYYEQYF. The J gene is TRBJ2-7, the V gene TRBV9; perhaps TRBD2 as D (5 bases). This CDR3 comprises 14 residues. Germline loops: CDR1 SGDLS, CDR2 YYNGEE. V gave up 2 bases and J gave up 3 bases, with 12 bases separating them.

V usage is TRBV9 and J usage is TRBJ2-3, with 8 bases matching TRBD2. CDR1 and CDR2 from the germline V gene are SGDLS and YYNGEE. V trimming: 0 bases; J trimming: 1 base; junction bases outside the gene matches: 4. The CDR3 sequence is 16 residues long. Here the CDR3 reads CASSVGGRGGTDTQYF. The CDR3 nucleotides read TGTGCCAGCAGCGTAGGTGGGCGGGGGGGCACAGATACGCAGTATTTT.

In its sample, this clonotype was seen many times. V usage is TRBV7-9 and J usage is TRBJ1-2; D not certain. V lost 5 bases and J 4 bases, leaving 17 bases between the germline ends. This CDR3 is 15 amino acids long. Germline V lookup: CDR1 SEHNR, CDR2 FQNEAQ (reference sequence). DNA of the CDR3: TGTGCCAGCAGCAAAGACGCAGCCAGATTCTATGGCTACACCTTC. Translated: CASSKDAARFYGYTF.

The chain uses TRBV9 and TRBJ2-5; 8 positions agree with TRBD2. Gene TRBJ2-7 matches the end of the DNA better, so the J call may be wrong. This CDR3 has 14 amino acids. Germline V gene data show CDR1 as SGDLS and CDR2 as YYNGEE. CDR3 protein: CAWSASSGGYEQYF. The CDR3 DNA reads as TGTGCCTGGAGTGCGTCGAGCGGGGGATACGAGCAGTACTTC.

This sequence joins TRBV11-1 and TRBJ1-1; D possibly corresponds to TRBD1 (5 bases). The length of the CDR3 is 15 residues. Germline V gene sequence: CDR1 SGHAT, CDR2 FQDESV (reference sequence). Trimming stripped 2 bases from V and 3 bases from J, with 13 bases between. The CDR3 sequence is CASSLRRGSHTEAFF. For the CDR3, the DNA is TGTGCCAGCAGCTTACGCCGGGGGTCGCACACTGAAGCTTTCTTT.

Concerning this clonotype itself: A much larger clone differs by one base, so this may be a read error. This rearrangement joins TRBV12-3 or TRBV12-4 to TRBJ1-5; D is undetermined. The CDR3 loop spans 12 amino acids. The CDR3, as DNA: TGTGCCGGCAGTTTTTCCGGTAAGCCCCAGCATTTT. It codes for CAGSFSGKPQHF.

Many counts were recorded for this clonotype. The chain joins TRBV6-1 to TRBJ2-5, with TRBD2 identical over 11 bases. The CDR3 extends over 15 amino acids. CDR1 is MNHNS, CDR2 SASEGT, per germline. Germline trimming cut 7 bases from V and 4 bases from J; bases unmatched to any gene: 8. The CDR3 bases are TGTGCCAGCACCAAAACACTAGCGGGAGTAGAGACCCAGTACTTC. It is translated as CASTKTLAGVETQYF.

On this clonotype itself: With a much larger clone just one base away, this may be a read error. V is TRBV2 and J is TRBJ1-3; D remains ambiguous. The V gene's germline CDR1 is SNHLY and CDR2 FYNNEI. There are 13 residues in the CDR3. CDR3 nucleotides: TGTGCCAGCAGGCCCCGGGTTGGAAACACCGTATATTTT. This gives the protein CASRPRVGNTVYF. The complete variable domain, with remaining parts taken from reference TRBV2 and TRBJ1-3, reads EPEVTQTPSHQVTQMGQEVILRCVPISNHLYFYWYRQILGQKVEFLVSFYNNEISEKSEIFDDQFSVERPDGSNFTLKIRSTKLEDSAMYFCASRPRVGNTVYFGEGSWLTVV.

This CDR3 is CASSPGLAAKWYF. The CDR3 nucleotides read TGTGCCAGCAGCCCGGGACTAGCGGCCAAGTGGTACTTC. The rearrangement uses TRBV5-5 and TRBJ2-5; 11 bases line up with TRBD2. CDR1 is SGHKS and CDR2 is YYEKEE in the germline V gene (reference sequence). The length of the CDR3 is 13 residues. With V trimmed by 4 bases and J by 13 bases, 9 bases remained unmatched.

For this clonotype: A clone one base away is much larger, so this may be a read error. V is TRBV4-3 and J is TRBJ1-1; D is possibly TRBD1 (5 bases). The germline V and J ends were trimmed by 2 bases and 7 bases, with 11 bases remaining between them. This CDR3 region has 13 residues. Germline CDR1 reads LGHNA; CDR2 reads YSLEER. The CDR3 DNA follows: TGCGCCAGCAGCCAAAAGGCGGGACTTGAAGCTTTCTTT. Translation: CASSQKAGLEAFF.

This clonotype was recorded many times. This rearrangement joins TRBV10-3 to TRBJ2-5; 7 bases align to TRBD1. CDR3 size: 15 residues. J lost 4 bases, V lost 3 bases, and 8 bases had no gene match. Germline V gene data show CDR1 as ENHRY and CDR2 as SYGVKD. DNA of the CDR3: TGTGCCATCAGTGAAAAAGGGGGCGAGGCAGAGACCCAGTACTTC. Amino acids: CAISEKGGEAETQYF.

The chain links TRBV18 to TRBJ1-1; perhaps TRBD1 as D (6 bases). The V and J ends lost 3 bases and 3 bases respectively, with 11 bases between them. This CDR3 region has 14 residues. The germline V gene encodes CDR1 KGHSH and CDR2 LQKENI. The CDR3 loop is CASSPGRGDTEAFF. CDR3 in DNA: TGTGCCAGCTCACCGGGCAGGGGTGACACTGAAGCTTTCTTT.